The 14 T cell receptor beta chains below all came from one sample that was sequenced in a study of blood T cell repertoires in COVID-19. Using immunoSEQ multiplex PCR, the repertoire was profiled, and TCRdb retains in-frame clones only, with some absent. Among under 120,000 clones, 75% to 90% were seen once, and the ten largest hold about 34%. Input material: peripheral blood. The receptor set was obtained from an elderly woman with acute or convalescent COVID-19.

CDR3 DNA sequence: TGTGCCAGCAGCGTAGCGGGTCTCGGCGGGAACATTCAGTACTTC. The encoded protein is CASSVAGLGGNIQYF. This chain uses TRBV9 with TRBJ2-4, with D maybe TRBD2 (5 bases). CDR1 and CDR2 from the germline V gene are SGDLS and YYNGEE. The CDR3 is 15 residues long. The V end was cut by 0 bases, the J end by 7 bases, with 14 bases between.

J is TRBJ2-7 and V is TRBV4-1; 7 nucleotides agree with TRBD1. J lost 5 bases, V lost 1 base, and 8 bases had no gene match. The CDR3 contains 15 residues. Germline-derived CDR1 and CDR2 are MGHRA and YSYEKL. CDR3 sequence reads: CASSQGWDSNHEQYF. In DNA form, the CDR3 reads TGCGCCAGCAGCCAAGGCTGGGACAGTAACCACGAGCAGTACTTC.

This rearrangement joins TRBV6-6 to TRBJ1-5, with D unclear. In germline, CDR1 is MNHNY, CDR2 SVGAGI (reference sequence). Trimming stripped 3 bases from V and 11 bases from J, with 8 bases between. This CDR3 region has 11 residues. In DNA form, the CDR3 reads TGTGCCAGCAGTTATGGTGCAGCCCAGCATTTT. Residues: CASSYGAAQHF.

The chain links TRBV12-5 to TRBJ1-5, with 9 bases that match TRBD1. In germline, CDR1 is LGHNT, CDR2 FRNRAP. After removal of 2 bases from V and 3 bases from J, the junction contained 8 bases not matched to a gene. The CDR3 is 17 amino acids. DNA of the CDR3: TGTGCTAGTGGTTTGAACCTCCGGGACAGGGCCAATCAGCCCCAGCATTTT. It specifies CASGLNLRDRANQPQHF.

This clone was counted a few times. This chain joins TRBV5-1 and TRBJ1-1, with D maybe TRBD1 (5 bases). This CDR3 contains 14 residues. The ends were cut back, 2 bases at V and 1 base at J, with 9 bases in the middle. Germline CDR1 reads SGHRS; CDR2 reads YFSETQ. CDR3 DNA sequence: TGCGCCAGCAGCTTCCAGGGCACGAACACTGAAGCTTTCTTT. Protein product: CASSFQGTNTEAFF.

This clone occurred once. The chain joins TRBV10-3 to TRBJ1-2, with TRBD1 identical over 7 bases. Germline loops: CDR1 ENHRY, CDR2 SYGVKD. This CDR3 is built from 15 residues. V lost 6 bases to trimming and J lost 2 bases; unmatched junction nucleotides: 9. The CDR3 protein is CAISEMGQQNYGYTF. In DNA form, the CDR3 reads TGTGCCATCAGCGAGATGGGACAGCAAAACTATGGCTACACCTTC.

This chain links TRBV7-2 with TRBJ1-4, with 7 bases identical to TRBD1. The trim removed 1 base at V and 11 bases at J, leaving 10 bases unmatched. The CDR3 spans 15 residues. The germline CDR1 and CDR2 sequences are SGHTA and FQGNSA. Here the CDR3 reads CASSLDRGGVDKLFF. The CDR3 coding sequence is TGTGCCAGCAGCTTAGACAGGGGCGGGGTGGATAAACTGTTTTTT.

The chain carries TRBV18 and TRBJ2-7, with D tentatively TRBD1 (6 bases). The CDR3 runs 12 residues. Trimming left V 5 bases short and J 3 bases short, with 8 bases between. CDR1 is KGHSH, CDR2 LQKENI, per germline. CDR3 sequence: CASSKQGYEQYF. The CDR3, as DNA: TGTGCCAGCTCAAAACAGGGCTACGAGCAGTACTTC.

This rearrangement joins TRBV13 to TRBJ1-5, with 7 nucleotides matching TRBD1. The CDR3 loop spans 18 amino acids. Germline CDR1 and CDR2: PRHDT and FYEKMQ (reference sequence). J lost 5 bases, V lost 2 bases, and 15 bases had no gene match. The chain's CDR3 is CASSLTQGDTTVDQPQHF. CDR3 coding DNA: TGTGCCAGCAGCTTAACTCAGGGGGATACGACGGTGGATCAGCCCCAGCATTTT.

The chain carries TRBV2 and TRBJ2-2, with TRBD1 matching 9 bases. There are 18 residues in the CDR3. CDR1 is SNHLY and CDR2 is FYNNEI in the germline V gene. With V trimmed by 6 bases and J by 4 bases, 15 bases remained unmatched. The CDR3 loop reads CASSLRDRVKEFTGELFF. In DNA, the CDR3 is TGTGCCAGCAGCCTCCGGGACAGGGTAAAAGAATTCACCGGGGAGCTGTTTTTT.

This rearrangement joins TRBV7-8 to TRBJ2-3; D may be TRBD1 (6 bases). This CDR3 region has 16 residues. Trimming removed 5 bases from V and 6 bases from J, with 21 bases in between. Per germline, CDR1 SGHVS and CDR2 FQNEAQ. CDR3 coding DNA: TGTGCCAGCAGCCCCAGCCGGGACACTCCGGGGGATACGCAGTATTTT. Its translation: CASSPSRDTPGDTQYF. The entire variable domain, with the rest obtained from reference TRBV7-8 and TRBJ2-3, is as follows: GAGVSQSPRYKVAKRGQDVALRCDPISGHVSLFWYQQALGQGPEFLTYFQNEAQLDKSGLPSDRFFAERPEGSVSTLKIQRTQQEDSAVYLCASSPSRDTPGDTQYFGPGTRLTVL.

The V call is TRBV19, the J call TRBJ2-1; 7 nucleotides line up with TRBD2. The CDR3 spans 15 residues. The germline CDR1 and CDR2 sequences are LNHDA and SQIVND (reference sequence). V shed 3 bases and J 4 bases; nucleotides not matched to a gene: 6. The CDR3 DNA reads as TGTGCCAGTAGTATCGAGCGGGGTGCATACAATGAGCAGTTCTTC. It specifies CASSIERGAYNEQFF.

The genes are TRBV7-2 and TRBJ2-3; no firm D call. Germline lookup yields CDR1 SGHTA and CDR2 FQGNSA. V was clipped by 5 bases and J by 4 bases, with 7 bases between them. CDR3 length: 12 residues. The CDR3 is CASSLVSDTQYF. The CDR3 DNA follows: TGTGCCAGCAGCCTCGTGTCAGATACGCAGTATTTT.

This clone appeared a single time. The CDR3 coding sequence is TGTGCCATAAACAGGACACCTCAAGAGACCCAGTACTTC. Encoded protein: CAINRTPQETQYF. V is TRBV10-3 and J is TRBJ2-5; possibly TRBD1 for D (5 bases). The CDR3 length is 13 residues. V gave up 9 bases and J gave up 2 bases, with 13 bases separating them. From germline, CDR1 is ENHRY and CDR2 SYGVKD.